Shown below are 10 T cell receptor beta chains from a single sample sequenced in a study of cytomegalovirus exposure and HLA in healthy donors. It was with 60 Vbeta and 13 Jbeta primers that the PCR ran. Sequencing used immunoSEQ multiplex PCR; TCRdb keeps in-frame clones, though not all of them. The sample consists of under 200,000 clones, approximately 80% of them appearing once. Material: PBMCs. These receptors were collected from a male donor in good health and CMV-seropositive.

The chain employs TRBV10-3 and TRBJ1-1; D is undetermined. V was trimmed by 8 bases and J by 2 bases, leaving 12 bases between them. The CDR3 runs to 13 residues. The V gene's germline CDR1 is ENHRY and CDR2 SYGVKD. Here the CDR3 reads CAILRERNTEAFF. CDR3 DNA: TGTGCCATCTTAAGGGAGAGAAACACTGAAGCTTTCTTT.

The gene calls are TRBV4-1 and TRBJ2-3, with 12 bases aligning to TRBD2. With V trimmed by 5 bases and J by 5 bases, 11 bases remained unmatched. The CDR3 is made up of 17 amino acids. Germline V CDR1 and CDR2: MGHRA, YSYEKL. CDR3 nucleotide sequence: TGCGCCAGCAGCGATCCTCTAGCGGGGGGGCGGAGAGATACGCAGTATTTT. It specifies CASSDPLAGGRRDTQYF.

The chain employs TRBV9 and TRBJ1-5; TRBD1 matches 7 bases. Germline V gives CDR1 SGDLS, CDR2 YYNGEE. The CDR3 spans 16 residues. Trimming removed 3 bases from V and 1 base from J; junction bases left unmatched: 7. The CDR3 bases are TGTGCCAGCAGCGCCGAGGGGACAGTAAGCAATCAGCCCCAGCATTTT. Its translation: CASSAEGTVSNQPQHF.

Only one count was recorded for this clone. This chain uses TRBV19 with TRBJ2-7; 9 bases line up with TRBD1. CDR3 length: 13 residues. Germline assignment: CDR1 LNHDA and CDR2 SQIVND (reference sequence). With 9 bases clipped from V and 5 bases from J, the junction kept 8 bases outside the gene matches. CDR3 in amino acids: CASGTGGYDEQYF. The CDR3 DNA sequence: TGTGCCAGCGGTACAGGGGGCTATGACGAGCAGTACTTC.

This chain links TRBV30 with TRBJ2-5; no firm D call. The CDR3 extends over 11 amino acids. Germline CDR1 GTSNPN, CDR2 SVGIG (reference sequence). V lost 2 bases and J lost 10, with 11 bases in between. The CDR3 here is CAWSSPRHQYF. The CDR3 DNA follows: TGTGCCTGGAGTAGTCCCAGGCACCAGTACTTC.

This rearrangement joins TRBV9 to TRBJ2-2; the D gene is possibly TRBD1 (5 bases). This CDR3 is 15 amino acids long. The germline V gene has CDR1 SGDLS and CDR2 YYNGEE. V shed 7 bases and J shed 7 bases, with 20 bases lying between them. DNA for the CDR3: TGTGCCAGCTCCTCAGACCCAGGGATCGGCGGGGAGCTGTTTTTT. The encoded protein is CASSSDPGIGGELFF.

The chain is built from TRBV30 and TRBJ2-1, with a possible D match to TRBD1 (6 bases). Deletions cut 0 bases from V and 9 bases from J, with 6 bases between. CDR1 and CDR2 (germline): GTSNPN, SVGIG (reference sequence). The CDR3 sequence is 11 residues long. The chain's CDR3 is CAWSVQGEQFF. CDR3 sequence (DNA): TGTGCCTGGAGTGTACAGGGTGAGCAGTTCTTC.

The chain is built from TRBV4-1 and TRBJ2-3; the D gene is possibly TRBD1 (6 bases). V lost 2 bases, J lost 2 bases, and 11 bases lay in between. Germline V gene data show CDR1 as MGHRA and CDR2 as YSYEKL. This CDR3 contains 15 residues. The CDR3 coding sequence is TGCGCCAGCAGCCAACGGACAGACTTCACAGATACGCAGTATTTT. Protein sequence: CASSQRTDFTDTQYF.

The genes are TRBV14 and TRBJ1-4; D is ambiguous. Germline assignment: CDR1 SGHDN and CDR2 FVKESK. The CDR3 is made up of 13 amino acids. V was pared by 1 base and J by 8 bases, with 8 bases between. CDR3 sequence: CASSQAGREKLFF. The CDR3, as DNA: TGTGCCAGCAGCCAAGCAGGAAGGGAAAAACTGTTTTTT.

This clone was observed a handful of times. This rearrangement joins TRBV30 to TRBJ1-1; 8 nucleotides agree with TRBD1. V lost 0 bases to trimming and J lost 13 bases; unmatched junction nucleotides: 4. The CDR3 runs 11 residues. Germline V gene lookup returns CDR1 GTSNPN and CDR2 SVGIG (reference sequence). CDR3 residues: CAWSVGQGGFF. CDR3 DNA: TGTGCCTGGAGTGTAGGACAGGGAGGTTTCTTT.